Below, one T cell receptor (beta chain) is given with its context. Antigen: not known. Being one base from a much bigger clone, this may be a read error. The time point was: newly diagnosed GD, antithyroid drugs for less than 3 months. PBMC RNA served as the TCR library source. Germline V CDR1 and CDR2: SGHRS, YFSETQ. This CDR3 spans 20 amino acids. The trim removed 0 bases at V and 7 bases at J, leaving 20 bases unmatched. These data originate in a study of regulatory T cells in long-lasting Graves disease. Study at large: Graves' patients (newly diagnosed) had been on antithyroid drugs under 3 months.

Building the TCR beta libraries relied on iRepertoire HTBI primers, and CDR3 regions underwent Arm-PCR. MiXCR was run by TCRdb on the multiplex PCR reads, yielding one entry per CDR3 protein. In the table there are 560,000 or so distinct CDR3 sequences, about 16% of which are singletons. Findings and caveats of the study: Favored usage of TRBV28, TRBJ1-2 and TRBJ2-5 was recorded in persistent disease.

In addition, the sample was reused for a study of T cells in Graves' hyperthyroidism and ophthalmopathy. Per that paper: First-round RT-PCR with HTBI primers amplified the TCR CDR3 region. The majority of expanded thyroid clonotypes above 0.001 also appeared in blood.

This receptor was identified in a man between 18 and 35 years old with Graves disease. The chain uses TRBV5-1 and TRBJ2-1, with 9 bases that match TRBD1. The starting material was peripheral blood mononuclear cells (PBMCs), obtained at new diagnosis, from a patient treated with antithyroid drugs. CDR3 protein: CASSLAGGQGPPSGVNEQFF. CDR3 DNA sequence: TGCGCCAGCAGCTTGGCCGGGGGACAGGGCCCTCCGAGTGGAGTAAATGAGCAGTTCTTC.